The 5 T cell receptor beta chains reported below all come from one sample, sequenced in a study of lymphopenia after photon versus proton radiotherapy (dated by TCRdb to between 2017 and 2020). Library creation used the immunoSEQ multiplex PCR assay. This immuneACCESS table, as held by TCRdb, lists in-frame sequences with V and J called but not all clones. Of the missing ones, under half trace to an unresolved V gene in checked studies; the others have no known cause. This sample holds some 26,000 clones; around 81% were observed only once. Approximately 31% of the sample goes to the ten largest clones. The starting material was peripheral blood, obtained from a patient treated with photon-based radiotherapy. Every receptor here comes from a man between 45 and 60 years old with gastric cancer.

The genes are TRBV9 and TRBJ2-2, with 7 bases that match TRBD2. V shed 0 bases and J 7 bases; nucleotides not matched to a gene: 12. There are 17 residues in the CDR3. Germline V gene sequence: CDR1 SGDLS, CDR2 YYNGEE. CDR3 sequence (DNA): TGTGCCAGCAGCGTAGATTTCGGCGGGGGTAGGTGCGGGGAGCTGTTTTTT. Protein: CASSVDFGGGRCGELFF.

CDR3: CASSLQGAYQETQYF. Written as DNA, the CDR3 is TGTGCCAGCAGCTTGCAGGGGGCGTACCAAGAGACCCAGTACTTC. V gene TRBV5-8 combines with J gene TRBJ2-5, with TRBD1 matching over 8 bases. V was clipped by 1 base and J by 0 bases; unmatched bases: 2. The CDR3 loop spans 15 amino acids. CDR1 SGHTS and CDR2 YDEGEE come from the germline V gene.

The rearrangement links TRBV30 to TRBJ1-1; weak D call: TRBD1 (5 bases). Trimming pared 0 bases from V and 2 bases from J, leaving 16 bases between. This CDR3 comprises 16 residues. The germline V gene encodes CDR1 GTSNPN and CDR2 SVGIG (reference sequence). CDR3 protein: CAWSVRGGVGNTEAFF. CDR3 coding DNA: TGTGCCTGGAGTGTAAGGGGAGGGGTGGGAAACACTGAAGCTTTCTTT.

CDR3 sequence: CASSVQGAVAGNTIYF. The CDR3 DNA reads as TGTGCCAGCAGCGTACAGGGGGCTGTTGCTGGAAACACCATATATTTT. The chain employs TRBV6-6 and TRBJ1-3; TRBD1 aligns across 9 bases. After removal of 6 bases from V and 2 bases from J, the junction contained 8 bases not matched to a gene. The CDR3 contains 16 residues. From germline, CDR1 is MNHNY and CDR2 SVGAGI (reference sequence).

A single count supports this clone. This chain connects TRBV7-3 to TRBJ2-7, with TRBD2 matching over 11 bases. Germline lookup yields CDR1 SGHTA and CDR2 FQGTGA. This CDR3 contains 14 residues. With V trimmed by 1 base and J by 13 bases, 9 bases remained unmatched. CDR3 nucleotides: TGTGCCAGCAGCTTAAAGGTAGCGGGGGGGCCTATATACTTC. Amino acid sequence: CASSLKVAGGPIYF.